Detailed here is one T cell receptor (beta chain). Its antigen is still unknown. This specimen belongs to a study of cytomegalovirus exposure and HLA in healthy donors. Trimming removed 4 bases at V and 0 bases at J, with 25 bases between. The CDR3 is 19 amino acids. Germline CDR1 SGDLS, CDR2 YYNGEE. Primers for the PCR totalled 60 Vbeta and 13 Jbeta. Sequencing was performed with immunoSEQ multiplex PCR; in TCRdb, only in-frame clones are kept and a portion is missing. Of 100,000 to 150,000 clones detected, about four fifths appear once; the ten largest clones hold about 3.7%. Likely unrecorded immune exposures existed in these nominally healthy donors. The study's findings and limits: According to reports, the classifier identified cytomegalovirus status with high specificity and sensitivity.

Sequences were obtained from PBMCs. This sequence originates from a woman aged 35 to 49 in good health and CMV-seropositive. The chain uses TRBV9 and TRBJ1-1; no clear D gene. The CDR3 is CASSPHVPSTEGVNTEAFF. CDR3 nucleotide sequence: TGTGCCAGCAGCCCCCATGTTCCATCCACGGAGGGAGTGAACACTGAAGCTTTCTTT.